This record looks at one T cell receptor (beta chain) sequence and its context. Its antigen is unidentified. These data originate in a study of T cell responses to AZD1222 COVID-19 vaccine. Trimming left V 1 base short and J 0 bases short, with 10 bases between. The CDR3 is 15 amino acids. From germline, CDR1 is LGHDT and CDR2 YNNKEL (reference sequence). The method was immunoSEQ multiplex PCR; TCRdb's version includes in-frame clones alone and lacks a portion of them. This sample has about 170,000 clones, with more than 80% found just once. Whole-study results and caveats: Researchers report vaccine-associated CD4 TCRs spanning spike, with dominance at 160-218 and 743-854.

This sequence was found in an adult who received the MenACWY meningococcal vaccine as a control. The chain uses TRBV3-1 (or the pseudogene TRBV3-2) and TRBJ2-7; D gene ambiguous. Sequenced here: peripheral blood, sampled 28 days after the second dose of the MenACWY control vaccine. DNA for the CDR3: TGTGCCAGCAGCCAAGGATCCGCTAGCTCCTACGAGCAGTACTTC. Translated, it gives CASSQGSASSYEQYF.